Listed here are 31 T cell receptor beta chains from one sample, sequenced in a study of a mutant IDH1 vaccine in newly diagnosed glioma (dated by TCRdb to the early 2020s). Their antigen targets remain unknown. In the paper's terms, the time point label means: week 35, safety follow-up. A 20-mer mutant IDH1 peptide at 300 micrograms in Montanide made up each vaccine dose, which was injected subcutaneously together with topical imiquimod. To prepare the library, the immunoSEQ multiplex PCR assay was applied. Held by TCRdb, this immuneACCESS table contains in-frame sequences only and omits some clones. Under half of the omission traces to an unresolved V gene where checked; the cause of the rest is unknown. The sample table records around 60,000 clones; 84% of these occur just once. The ten largest clones add up to around 4% of the sample. The sequenced sample was PBMCs, obtained from a glioma patient whose treatment included an IDH1 peptide vaccine. The origin of the receptors is a man aged 30 to 39 with glioma.

The rearrangement joins TRBV25-1 to TRBJ1-1; 7 nucleotides align to TRBD1. Germline V gene lookup returns CDR1 MGHDK and CDR2 SYGVNS. CDR3 size: 13 residues. After removal of 6 bases from V and 4 bases from J, the junction contained 5 bases not matched to a gene. CDR3 loop: CASRNSGGTEAFF. Here the CDR3 DNA reads TGTGCCAGCAGAAACTCAGGGGGCACTGAAGCTTTCTTT.

This chain uses TRBV4-2 with TRBJ1-2, with TRBD1 as a possible D gene (5 bases). V was pared by 3 bases and J by 6 bases, with 20 bases between. Germline V lookup: CDR1 LGHNA, CDR2 YNFKEQ. The CDR3 consists of 16 residues. Here the CDR3 reads CASSHLSRGGVDGYTF. Written as DNA, the CDR3 is TGTGCCAGCAGCCACCTATCCCGGGGAGGGGTGGATGGCTACACCTTC.

This clone was picked up a small number of times. The chain links TRBV6-1 to TRBJ1-2, with D unclear. CDR1 and CDR2 from the germline V gene are MNHNS and SASEGT. The CDR3 covers 14 residues. The V end was cut by 3 bases, the J end by 4 bases, with 12 bases between. The CDR3 reads CASSETGPRYGYTF. The CDR3 DNA is TGTGCCAGCAGTGAGACCGGACCCCGCTATGGCTACACCTTC.

This rearrangement joins TRBV7-2 to TRBJ1-5; D is unclear. V was trimmed by 4 bases and J by 2 bases, leaving 12 bases between them. The CDR3 is 15 residues long. Per the germline V gene, CDR1 is SGHTA and CDR2 is FQGNSA. The CDR3 DNA reads as TGTGCCAGCAGCTCGGTCTTCTATGGCAATCAGCCCCAGCATTTT. Its protein is CASSSVFYGNQPQHF.

The J gene is TRBJ1-5, the V gene TRBV6-1; TRBD1 is a possible D gene (6 bases). The germline V gene has CDR1 MNHNS and CDR2 SASEGT. V lost 2 bases, J lost 4 bases, and 6 bases lay in between. The CDR3 runs to 13 residues. This chain's CDR3 is CASSEQGNQPQHF. DNA of the CDR3: TGTGCCAGCAGTGAACAGGGGAATCAGCCCCAGCATTTT.

This clone appeared once. J is TRBJ1-1 and V is TRBV19, with D hard to call. CDR3 length: 16 amino acids. The germline CDR1 and CDR2 sequences are LNHDA and SQIVND (reference sequence). Trimming removed 7 bases from V and 0 bases from J, with 18 bases in between. CDR3 sequence (DNA): TGTGCCAGTATCCGACCGGGTCTGGGGATGAACACTGAAGCTTTCTTT. This codes for CASIRPGLGMNTEAFF.

This clone was counted a single time. Other DNA sequences of this sample code for an identical CDR3. The gene calls are TRBV5-1 and TRBJ2-5, with unresolved D. Germline values: CDR1 SGHRS, CDR2 YFSETQ. Trimming took 2 bases from V and 2 from J, leaving 7 bases between them. The length of the CDR3 is 13 residues. CDR3 in amino acids: CASSLSDQETQYF. CDR3 nucleotide sequence: TGCGCCAGCAGCTTATCGGATCAAGAGACCCAGTACTTC.

About this clone itself: A much larger clone differs by one base, so this may be a read error. Other DNA sequences in the sample encode the same CDR3. V gene TRBV6-4 combines with J gene TRBJ2-3, with TRBD2 identical over 11 bases. The CDR3 runs to 15 residues. CDR1 is MRHNA, CDR2 SNTAGT, per germline. J lost 4 bases, V lost 0 bases, and 0 bases had no gene match. CDR3 DNA: TGTGCCAGCAGTGACTCTAGCGGGGGGGCAGATACGCAGTATTTT. This gives the protein CASSDSSGGADTQYF.

The rearrangement uses TRBV5-1 and TRBJ2-5, with 9 bases fitting TRBD1. This CDR3 contains 15 residues. Germline V gene data show CDR1 as SGHRS and CDR2 as YFSETQ. V shed 3 bases, J shed 5 bases, and the junction held 8 bases outside the gene matches. The CDR3 bases are TGCGCCAGCAGCTGGGCGGGACAGGGAGGCGAGACCCAGTACTTC. This sequence encodes CASSWAGQGGETQYF.

V and J are TRBV28 and TRBJ1-5, with D possibly being TRBD1 (6 bases). The V end was cut by 8 bases, the J end by 3 bases, with 17 bases between. CDR3 size: 15 residues. Germline V lookup: CDR1 MDHEN, CDR2 SYDVKM. The chain's CDR3 is CASLPYSGANQPQHF. The CDR3 coding sequence is TGTGCCAGCCTCCCTTACTCGGGGGCCAATCAGCCCCAGCATTTT.

In regard to this clone: The junction does not match germline at one end; this may be a read error. This chain links TRBV18 with TRBJ2-1; D not resolved. This CDR3 is 16 amino acids long. The germline V gene encodes CDR1 KGHSH and CDR2 LQKENI. The CDR3 loop reads CASSPLSQRSYNGQFF. For the CDR3, the DNA is TGTGCCAGCTCACCACTTTCACAAAGATCCTACAATGGGCAGTTCTTC. The full variable domain, its missing parts supplied by reference TRBV18 and TRBJ2-1, is NAGVMQNPRHLVRRRGQEARLRCSPMKGHSHVYWYRQLPEEGLKFMVYLQKENIIDESGMPKERFSAEFPKEGPSILRIQQVVRGDSAAYFCASSPLSQRSYNGQFFGPGTRLTVL.

The chain is built from TRBV7-9 and TRBJ2-2; no firm D call. Germline V gene sequence: CDR1 SEHNR, CDR2 FQNEAQ (reference sequence). V was shortened by 2 bases and J by 7 bases, with 8 bases between the two germline ends. The CDR3 consists of 13 residues. The CDR3 nucleotides are TGTGCCAGCAGCTTAATCGTTTACGGGGAGCTGTTTTTT. Translation: CASSLIVYGELFF.

This rearrangement joins TRBV12-5 to TRBJ1-2; 8 bases map to TRBD1. Germline CDR1 LGHNT, CDR2 FRNRAP. The CDR3 spans 19 residues. V gave up 3 bases and J gave up 5 bases; unmatched junction bases: 20. The CDR3 DNA reads as TGTGCTAGTGGTTTTGTACTACCAGGGGGCGCGGGTTTCGGGTATGGCTACACCTTC. Its translation is CASGFVLPGGAGFGYGYTF.

This chain joins TRBV5-8 and TRBJ1-4; D not certain. Germline V gene data show CDR1 as SGHTS and CDR2 as YDEGEE. The CDR3 length is 14 residues. V lost 2 bases and J lost 8, with 13 bases in between. CDR3 in DNA: TGTGCCAGCAGCTTCCAAAACCTGGGAGAAAAACTGTTTTTT. Translation: CASSFQNLGEKLFF.

This clone was detected a few times. The chain couples TRBV16 to TRBJ1-1; D is unclear. With 0 bases removed from V and 4 bases from J, the gap between germline ends came to 12 bases. The CDR3 loop spans 15 amino acids. The germline gives CDR1 KGHSY, CDR2 FQNENV. The CDR3 is CASSQSRVVGTEAFF. For the CDR3, the DNA is TGTGCCAGCAGCCAATCGAGGGTCGTCGGCACTGAAGCTTTCTTT.

The rearrangement joins TRBV5-4 to TRBJ1-2; D is unresolved. V dropped 0 bases and J dropped 0 bases, with 6 bases sitting between them. CDR3 size: 14 residues. CDR1 is SGHNT and CDR2 is YYREEE in the germline V gene (reference sequence). In nucleotides, the CDR3 is TGTGCCAGCAGCTTGGAGAGCTCTAACTATGGCTACACCTTC. Its protein product is CASSLESSNYGYTF.

This clone was recorded once. The chain has TRBV27 and TRBJ1-2; perhaps TRBD1 as D (6 bases). The CDR3 extends over 15 amino acids. Germline V gene lookup returns CDR1 MNHEY and CDR2 SMNVEV (reference sequence). V lost 5 bases, J lost 7 bases, and 20 bases lay in between. The CDR3 nucleotides are TGTGCCAGCAGTCAAGATGTAGCCGGGGGCGGTGGCTACACCTTC. Encoded protein: CASSQDVAGGGGYTF.

The chain combines TRBV7-7 with TRBJ2-1, with a weak D call TRBD1 (6 bases). The V end lost 4 bases, the J end lost 8 bases, and 9 bases lay between the germline ends. Germline V lookup: CDR1 SSHAT, CDR2 FNYEAQ (reference sequence). This CDR3 contains 12 residues. The CDR3 DNA sequence: TGTGCCAGCAGCTACCCAGGGGATGAGCAGTTCTTC. This sequence encodes CASSYPGDEQFF.

V is TRBV4-1 and J is TRBJ2-3, with D perhaps TRBD2 (6 bases). Between the trimmed V and J ends, which lost 2 bases and 5 bases, there was a span of 23 bases. CDR1 and CDR2 from the germline V gene are MGHRA and YSYEKL. This CDR3 spans 18 amino acids. The CDR3 spells CASSQKWAGNGVGDTQYF. DNA for the CDR3: TGCGCCAGCAGCCAAAAATGGGCGGGGAATGGAGTGGGAGATACGCAGTATTTT.

The chain uses TRBV19 and TRBJ2-1, with a weak D call TRBD1 (5 bases). The V gene lost 6 bases and the J gene lost 9 bases, with 18 bases spanning the gap. CDR1 LNHDA and CDR2 SQIVND come from the germline V gene (reference sequence). The CDR3 runs 14 residues. Written as DNA, the CDR3 is TGTGCCAGTAGCCCCATTGTCACAGGCGGTGAGCAGTTCTTC. Encoded protein: CASSPIVTGGEQFF.

This sequence joins TRBV9 and TRBJ1-2; no definite D call. V gave up 0 bases and J gave up 3 bases, with 6 bases separating them. This CDR3 has 13 amino acids. The germline V gene encodes CDR1 SGDLS and CDR2 YYNGEE. CDR3 in DNA: TGTGCCAGCAGCGTAGGGCGGGACTATGGCTACACCTTC. Translation: CASSVGRDYGYTF.

V and J are TRBV6-6 and TRBJ2-4; tentatively, D is TRBD1 (6 bases). Trimming cost V 0 bases and J 4 bases, with 10 bases left between them. The length of the CDR3 is 15 residues. The germline V gene encodes CDR1 MNHNY and CDR2 SVGAGI (reference sequence). DNA of the CDR3: TGTGCCAGCAGTTACTCCGGGCAGGGGAAAAACATTCAGTACTTC. This codes for CASSYSGQGKNIQYF.

The V gene is TRBV2, the J gene TRBJ1-1; D remains ambiguous. Germline lookup yields CDR1 SNHLY and CDR2 FYNNEI. V was shortened by 7 bases and J by 1 base, with 4 bases between the two germline ends. The CDR3 spans 11 residues. Here the CDR3 reads CASKRNTEAFF. In nucleotides, the CDR3 is TGTGCCAGCAAACGGAACACTGAAGCTTTCTTT.

This clone was observed a handful of times. V is TRBV19 and J is TRBJ1-5; D unresolved. V was pared by 5 bases and J by 7 bases, with 12 bases between. The CDR3 totals 13 residues. CDR1 LNHDA and CDR2 SQIVND come from the germline V gene (reference sequence). The CDR3 DNA is TGTGCCAGTAGTTTTTCGGGTTGGCAGCCCCAGCATTTT. Encoded protein: CASSFSGWQPQHF.

The chain joins TRBV27 to TRBJ2-7; D not certain. The CDR3 is 13 amino acids. V was shortened by 3 bases and J by 4 bases, with 10 bases between the two germline ends. CDR1 and CDR2 (germline): MNHEY, SMNVEV (reference sequence). CDR3 sequence reads: CASSFGVAYEQYF. The CDR3 coding sequence is TGTGCCAGCAGTTTCGGCGTGGCTTACGAGCAGTACTTC.

This chain joins TRBV5-8 and TRBJ2-1; no definite D call. The germline CDR1 and CDR2 sequences are SGHTS and YDEGEE. The CDR3 spans 14 residues. Trimming left V 8 bases short and J 2 bases short, with 14 bases between. The CDR3 DNA follows: TGTGCCAGTGGGCCGGGCCTTCCCTACAATGAGCAGTTCTTC. Its translation: CASGPGLPYNEQFF.

In this sample, this clone turned up once. The chain uses TRBV19 and TRBJ1-1; unclear D gene. This CDR3 spans 16 amino acids. Germline V gene lookup returns CDR1 LNHDA and CDR2 SQIVND (reference sequence). V lost 5 bases and J 4 bases, leaving 20 bases between the germline ends. This CDR3 is CASSARRVGSSTEAFF. The DNA for the CDR3 is TGTGCCAGTAGTGCCCGTCGGGTGGGATCGAGCACTGAAGCTTTCTTT.

The chain employs TRBV5-1 and TRBJ2-7; D ambiguous. The ends were cut back, 0 bases at V and 2 bases at J, with 12 bases in the middle. Germline V gene sequence: CDR1 SGHRS, CDR2 YFSETQ. The CDR3 covers 15 residues. The CDR3 DNA is TGCGCCAGCAGCTTGGGGAGTACCCCCCCCTACGAGCAGTACTTC. Protein product: CASSLGSTPPYEQYF.

This chain joins TRBV18 and TRBJ2-2; D not certain. CDR3 length equals 14 residues. V dropped 5 bases and J dropped 4 bases, with 11 bases sitting between them. CDR1 is KGHSH, CDR2 LQKENI, per germline. CDR3 in DNA: TGTGCCAGCTCAGAACAGAAAGGCACCGGGGAGCTGTTTTTT. Its translation: CASSEQKGTGELFF.

V is TRBV7-7 and J is TRBJ2-5; D is possibly TRBD1 or TRBD2 (5 bases each). Germline assignment: CDR1 SSHAT and CDR2 FNYEAQ (reference sequence). V lost 4 bases, J lost 0 bases, and 9 bases lay in between. The CDR3 length is 14 residues. CDR3 protein: CASSSRGHQETQYF. The CDR3 nucleotides are TGTGCCAGCAGCTCACGGGGACACCAAGAGACCCAGTACTTC.

This clone has only a few counts. The V call is TRBV11-2, the J call TRBJ1-1; D call uncertain. CDR3 length: 13 residues. Trimming took off 4 bases at V and 2 bases at J, with 8 bases between the two ends. CDR1 and CDR2 (germline): SGHAT, FQNNGV. This CDR3 reads CASSWEANTEAFF. The CDR3 bases are TGTGCCAGCAGCTGGGAGGCAAACACTGAAGCTTTCTTT.